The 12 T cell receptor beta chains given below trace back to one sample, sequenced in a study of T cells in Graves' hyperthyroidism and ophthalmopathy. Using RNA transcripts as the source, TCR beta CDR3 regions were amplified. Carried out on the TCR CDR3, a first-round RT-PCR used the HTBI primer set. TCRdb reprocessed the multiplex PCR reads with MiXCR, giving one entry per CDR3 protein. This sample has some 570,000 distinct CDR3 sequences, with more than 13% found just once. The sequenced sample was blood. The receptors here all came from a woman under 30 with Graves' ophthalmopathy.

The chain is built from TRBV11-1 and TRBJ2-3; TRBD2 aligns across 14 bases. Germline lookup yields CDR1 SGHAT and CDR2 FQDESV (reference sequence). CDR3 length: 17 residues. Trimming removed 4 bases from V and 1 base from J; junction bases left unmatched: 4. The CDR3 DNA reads TGTGCCAGCAGCTCGGGACTAGCGGGAGAACGCACAGATACGCAGTATTTT. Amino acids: CASSSGLAGERTDTQYF.

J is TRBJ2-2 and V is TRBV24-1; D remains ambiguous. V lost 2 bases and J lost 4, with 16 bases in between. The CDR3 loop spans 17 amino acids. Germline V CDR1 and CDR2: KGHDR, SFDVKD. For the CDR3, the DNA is TGTGCCACCAGTGATTCAGTAGGTGGGGTGTCCACCGGGGAGCTGTTTTTT. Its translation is CATSDSVGGVSTGELFF.

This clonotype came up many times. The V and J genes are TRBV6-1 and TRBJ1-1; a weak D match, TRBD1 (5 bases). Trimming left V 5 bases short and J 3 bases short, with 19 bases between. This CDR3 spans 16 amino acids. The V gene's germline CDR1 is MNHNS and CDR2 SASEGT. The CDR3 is CASSKVSAGRHTEAFF. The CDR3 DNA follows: TGTGCCAGCAGTAAGGTTTCAGCAGGGAGGCACACTGAAGCTTTCTTT.

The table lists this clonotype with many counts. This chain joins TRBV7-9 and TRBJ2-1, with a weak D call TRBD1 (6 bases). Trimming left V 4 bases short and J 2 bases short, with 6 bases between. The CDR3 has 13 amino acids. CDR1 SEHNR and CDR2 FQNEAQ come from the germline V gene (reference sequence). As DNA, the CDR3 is TGTGCCAGCAGCTGGGACACCTACAATGAGCAGTTCTTC. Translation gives CASSWDTYNEQFF. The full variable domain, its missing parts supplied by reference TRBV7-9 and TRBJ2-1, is DTGVSQNPRHKITKRGQNVTFRCDPISEHNRLYWYRQTLGQGPEFLTYFQNEAQLEKSRLLSDRFSAERPKGSFSTLEIQRTEQGDSAMYLCASSWDTYNEQFFGPGTRLTVL.

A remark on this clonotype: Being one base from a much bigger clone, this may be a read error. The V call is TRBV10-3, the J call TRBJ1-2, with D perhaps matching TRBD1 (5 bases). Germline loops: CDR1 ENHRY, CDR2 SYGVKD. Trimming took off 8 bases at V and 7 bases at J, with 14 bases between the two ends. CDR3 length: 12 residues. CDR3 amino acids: CAIPRDGCGYTF. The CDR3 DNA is TGTGCCATCCCTCGGGACGGCTGTGGCTACACCTTC.

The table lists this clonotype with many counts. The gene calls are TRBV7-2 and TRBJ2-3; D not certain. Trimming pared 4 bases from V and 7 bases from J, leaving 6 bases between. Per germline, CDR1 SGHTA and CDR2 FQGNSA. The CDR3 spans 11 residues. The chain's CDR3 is CASSSRYTQYF. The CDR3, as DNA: TGTGCCAGCAGCTCGCGTTATACGCAGTATTTT.

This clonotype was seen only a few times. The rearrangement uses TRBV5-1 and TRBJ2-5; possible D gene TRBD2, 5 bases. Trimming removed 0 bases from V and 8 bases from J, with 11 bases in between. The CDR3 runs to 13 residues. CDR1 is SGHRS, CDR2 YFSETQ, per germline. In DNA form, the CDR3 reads TGCGCCAGCAGCTTGGAGAACGAGGGTACCCAGTACTTC. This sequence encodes CASSLENEGTQYF.

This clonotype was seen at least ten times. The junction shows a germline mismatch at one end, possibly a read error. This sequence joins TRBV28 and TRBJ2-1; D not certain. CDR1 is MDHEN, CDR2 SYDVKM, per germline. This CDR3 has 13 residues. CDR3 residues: CASSSGPYNGQFF. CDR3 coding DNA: TGTGCCAGCAGTTCCGGACCGTACAATGGGCAGTTCTTC.

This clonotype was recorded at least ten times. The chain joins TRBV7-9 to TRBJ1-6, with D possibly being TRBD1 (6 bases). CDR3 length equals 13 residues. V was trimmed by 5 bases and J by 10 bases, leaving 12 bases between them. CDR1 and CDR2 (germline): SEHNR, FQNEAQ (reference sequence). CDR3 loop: CASSLYRESPLHF. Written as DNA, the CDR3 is TGTGCCAGCAGCCTCTACAGGGAATCACCCCTCCACTTT.

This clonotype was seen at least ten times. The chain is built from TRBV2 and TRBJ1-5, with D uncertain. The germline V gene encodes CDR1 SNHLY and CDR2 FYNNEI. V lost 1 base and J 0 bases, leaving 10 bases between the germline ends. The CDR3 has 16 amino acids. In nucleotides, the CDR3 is TGTGCCAGCAGTGAAGTAGGCGCTTATAGCAATCAGCCCCAGCATTTT. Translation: CASSEVGAYSNQPQHF.

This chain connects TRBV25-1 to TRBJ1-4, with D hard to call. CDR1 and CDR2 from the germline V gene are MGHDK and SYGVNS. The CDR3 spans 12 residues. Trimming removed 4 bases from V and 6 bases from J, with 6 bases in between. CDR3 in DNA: TGTGCCAGCAGTGGGTCAGATGAAAAACTGTTTTTT. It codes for CASSGSDEKLFF.

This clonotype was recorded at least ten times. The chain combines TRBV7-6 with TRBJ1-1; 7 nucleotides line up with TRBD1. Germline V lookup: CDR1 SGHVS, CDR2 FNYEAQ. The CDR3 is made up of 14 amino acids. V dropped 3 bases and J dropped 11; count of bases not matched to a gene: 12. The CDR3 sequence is CASSFKEGAIGAFF. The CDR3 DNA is TGTGCCAGCAGCTTTAAAGAGGGGGCTATAGGGGCTTTCTTT.